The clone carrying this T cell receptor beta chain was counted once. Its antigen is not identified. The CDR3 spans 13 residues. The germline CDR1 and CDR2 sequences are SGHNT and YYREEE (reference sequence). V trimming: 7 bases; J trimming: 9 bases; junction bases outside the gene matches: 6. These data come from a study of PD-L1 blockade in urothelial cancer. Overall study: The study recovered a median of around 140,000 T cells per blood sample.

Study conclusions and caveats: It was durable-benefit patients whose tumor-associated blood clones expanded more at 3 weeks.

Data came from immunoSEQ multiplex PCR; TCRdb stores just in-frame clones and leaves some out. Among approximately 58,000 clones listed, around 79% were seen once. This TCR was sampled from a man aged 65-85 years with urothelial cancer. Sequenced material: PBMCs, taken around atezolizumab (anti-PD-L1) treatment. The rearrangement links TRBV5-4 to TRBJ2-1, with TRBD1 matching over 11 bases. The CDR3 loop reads CASGRTGGLEQFF. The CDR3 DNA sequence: TGTGCCAGCGGAAGGACAGGGGGCCTTGAGCAGTTCTTC.